Below, 9 T cell receptor beta chains from the same sample are listed, as sequenced in a study of blood T cell repertoires in COVID-19 (dated by TCRdb to 2020 to 2022). The library relied on the immunoSEQ multiplex PCR assay. As stored in TCRdb, this immuneACCESS dataset retains in-frame rearrangements with V and J assigned. A fraction of the clones does not appear; measured against another copy, unresolved V genes explain less than half of the discrepancy, and the remainder lacks a known reason. This sample comprises about 260,000 clones, 86% of them detected only once. Together, the top ten hold around 1.9% of the sample. The sample was PBMCs or T cells enriched from blood (not recorded which). The receptor source for this set is a woman aged 45-65 years who had recovered from COVID-19.

This clone showed up just once. The chain joins TRBV7-8 to TRBJ1-4, with D tentatively TRBD1 (5 bases). Germline loops: CDR1 SGHVS, CDR2 FQNEAQ. V shed 5 bases and J shed 3 bases, with 13 bases lying between them. The CDR3 consists of 15 residues. Here the CDR3 DNA reads TGTGCCAGCAGCCCTCGACAGAGGCCTAATGAAAAACTGTTTTTT. Its protein product is CASSPRQRPNEKLFF.

The J gene is TRBJ2-1, the V gene TRBV7-8, with D possibly TRBD2 on 6 matching bases. Per germline, CDR1 SGHVS and CDR2 FQNEAQ. Trimming pared 6 bases from V and 3 bases from J, leaving 12 bases between. This CDR3 comprises 14 residues. In DNA form, the CDR3 reads TGTGCCAGCAGGGCTGCCGGGAGCTACAATGAGCAGTTCTTC. Its protein is CASRAAGSYNEQFF.

This rearrangement joins TRBV5-1 to TRBJ2-7; 8 nucleotides line up with TRBD2. The CDR3 consists of 16 residues. With V trimmed by 0 bases and J by 0 bases, 5 bases remained unmatched. The V gene's germline CDR1 is SGHRS and CDR2 YFSETQ. The CDR3: CASSLGGREGSYEQYF. The CDR3 DNA follows: TGCGCCAGCAGCTTGGGCGGTCGGGAGGGCTCCTACGAGCAGTACTTC. The complete variable domain, with remaining parts taken from reference TRBV5-1 and TRBJ2-7, reads KAGVTQTPRYLIKTRGQQVTLSCSPISGHRSVSWYQQTPGQGLQFLFEYFSETQRNKGNFPGRFSGRQFSNSRSEMNVSTLELGDSALYLCASSLGGREGSYEQYFGPGTRLTVT.

V and J are TRBV5-4 and TRBJ1-6; D ambiguous. Per germline, CDR1 SGHNT and CDR2 YYREEE (reference sequence). With 1 base removed from V and 16 bases from J, the gap between germline ends came to 12 bases. CDR3 length: 12 residues. CDR3 nucleotides: TGTGCCAGCAGCTTGATGAGGAGCCCTCTCCACTTT. Its protein product is CASSLMRSPLHF.

This clone has only a few counts. The gene calls are TRBV7-9 and TRBJ2-7, with 7 bases lining up with TRBD1. V trimming: 5 bases; J trimming: 1 base; junction bases outside the gene matches: 5. The CDR3 contains 14 residues. CDR1 is SEHNR, CDR2 FQNEAQ, per germline (reference sequence). CDR3 in amino acids: CASSIDRESYEQYF. CDR3 bases: TGTGCCAGCAGCATCGACAGGGAATCCTACGAGCAGTACTTC.

The chain recombines TRBV11-2 with TRBJ2-7; no definite D call. Trimming took off 5 bases at V and 7 bases at J, with 12 bases between the two ends. This CDR3 has 12 residues. The germline V gene encodes CDR1 SGHAT and CDR2 FQNNGV. The CDR3 spells CASSARWWEQYF. As DNA, the CDR3 is TGTGCCAGCAGCGCGCGGTGGTGGGAGCAGTACTTC.

This sequence joins TRBV4-3 and TRBJ2-7; D is ambiguous. The CDR3 totals 15 residues. The germline gives CDR1 LGHNA, CDR2 YSLEER. V was clipped by 1 base and J by 2 bases, with 12 bases between them. CDR3 amino acids: CASSQGAFQTYEQYF. The CDR3, as DNA: TGCGCCAGCAGCCAAGGGGCCTTCCAAACCTACGAGCAGTACTTC.

The chain joins TRBV2 to TRBJ1-4; D uncertain. Germline V CDR1 and CDR2: SNHLY, FYNNEI. This CDR3 is 15 amino acids long. V lost 4 bases, J lost 5 bases, and 14 bases lay in between. The CDR3 sequence: CASSGLKPGNEKLFF. The DNA of the CDR3 is TGTGCCAGCAGTGGCCTCAAACCGGGGAATGAAAAACTGTTTTTT.

The chain carries TRBV11-3 and TRBJ1-2; no clear D. V was cut by 6 bases and J by 5 bases, with 13 bases left in between. CDR1 is SGHNT, CDR2 YENEEA, per germline. CDR3 size: 13 residues. CDR3 in DNA: TGTGCCAGCAGTCAGGCCGATTTTTATGGCTACACCTTC. This encodes CASSQADFYGYTF.